This T cell receptor beta chain was captured by sequencing in a study of Graves' ophthalmopathy and Graves' hyperthyroidism. Amplification of TCR beta CDR3 regions used RNA transcripts. HTBI primers were used in a first-round RT-PCR, which preceded a second-round multiplex PCR. TCRdb passed the multiplex PCR reads through MiXCR, listing each CDR3 protein once. In the table there are hundreds of thousands of distinct CDR3 sequences, around 42% of which are singletons. CDR3 length: 15 residues. Germline CDR1 and CDR2: MGHDK and SYGVNS. With 5 bases removed from V and 5 bases from J, the gap between germline ends came to 15 bases.

The clonotype comes from an adult man with Graves' ophthalmopathy. The sequencing sample was made of peripheral blood. This chain uses TRBV25-1 with TRBJ2-2; TRBD2 might be the D (6 bases). This CDR3 is CASSFAGTLTGELFF. DNA of the CDR3: TGTGCCAGCAGTTTTGCGGGAACGTTAACCGGGGAGCTGTTTTTT.